This is a list of T cell receptor beta chains from one sample in a study of T cells in localized non-small cell lung cancer. TCRdb keeps only in-frame clones here, not all; method: immunoSEQ multiplex PCR. Among fewer than 25,000 clones listed, 85% to 90% were seen once. This specimen consisted of peripheral blood, obtained before any cancer treatment. The receptors originated from an older male donor with stage I lung adenocarcinoma. CDR3s include the opening cysteine and the closing phenylalanine or tryptophan. D genes are given only for firm matches. Clone size, where shown, is once, few, many, or a class for clones that have expanded.

TGCGCCAGCAGTGAGCCGGACACCGGGGAGCTGTTTTTT,CASSEPDTGELFF,once,TRBJ2-2,NA,TRBV10-1
TGTGCCAGTAAAAACCCTCCAGGGAGGGGTCAGCCCCAGCATTTT,CASKNPPGRGQPQHF,NA,TRBJ1-5,NA,TRBV19
TGTGCCAGCAGCAAAGGCCGGGACAGGGACCATGAGCAGTTCTTC,CASSKGRDRDHEQFF,once,TRBJ2-1,NA,TRBV21-1
TGTGCCTGGAACCATGGGGACTCTGGAAACACCATATATTTT,CAWNHGDSGNTIYF,NA,TRBJ1-3,NA,TRBV30
TGTGCCAGCAGCATTAGGACAGGCACGAACACTGAAGCTTTCTTT,CASSIRTGTNTEAFF,NA,TRBJ1-1,TRBD1,TRBV7-2
TGTGCCAGCAGCCCGCGGACAGGCTACACCGGGGAGCTGTTTTTT,CASSPRTGYTGELFF,NA,TRBJ2-2,TRBD1,TRBV7-9
TGTGCCTGGAGTGAACTGAGCTATGGCTACACCTTC,CAWSELSYGYTF,once,TRBJ1-2,NA,TRBV30
TGTGCCATTTCCAAAGCTTTCTTT,CAISKAFF,NA,TRBJ1-1,NA,TRBV18
TGTGCCAGCAGTCCGTCGGGCAGGTACTACGAGCAGTACTTC,CASSPSGRYYEQYF,NA,TRBJ2-7,NA,TRBV27
TGTGCCAGCAGCATCACCTCGACAGGGGTAGGGTCACCCCTCCACTTT,CASSITSTGVGSPLHF,NA,TRBJ1-6,TRBD1,TRBV27
TGTGCCAGCAGTTTGTCCTCTGGGGCCAACGTCCTGACTTTC,CASSLSSGANVLTF,NA,TRBJ2-6,NA,TRBV28
TGTGCCAGCAGCCCTAGGCGAGCGACGAACACTGAAGCTTTCTTT,CASSPRRATNTEAFF,NA,TRBJ1-1,NA,TRBV9
TGTGCCAGCAGCGCCGGGCTAGCGGGGGGCCCGGCACAAGAGACCCAGTACTTC,CASSAGLAGGPAQETQYF,NA,TRBJ2-5,TRBD2,TRBV7-3
TGTGCCAGCAGTGAAGCGCGACAGGTCGTACCCCTCCACTTT,CASSEARQVVPLHF,NA,TRBJ1-6,NA,TRBV2
TGTGCCTGGAGTCCGCCGGGGGAAGAGACCCAGTACTTC,CAWSPPGEETQYF,NA,TRBJ2-5,NA,TRBV30
TGTGCCAGTAGTCCTAACAATCAGCCCCAGCATTTT,CASSPNNQPQHF,NA,TRBJ1-5,NA,TRBV19
TGCGCCAGCAGCCAGCAGGTACAAGAGACCCAGTACTTC,CASSQQVQETQYF,once,TRBJ2-5,NA,TRBV4-3
TGTGCCACCAGCAGTGCGATCCCGGGAACACTGTTTTTT,CATSSAIPGTLFF,NA,TRBJ1-4,NA,TRBV15
TGTGCCTGGAGTTTACCGAGAAACACCATATATTTT,CAWSLPRNTIYF,NA,TRBJ1-3,NA,TRBV30
TGTGCCAGCAGCGTGGGGGCCTTGGGTGGCTACACCTTC,CASSVGALGGYTF,few,TRBJ1-2,NA,TRBV9
TGTGCCAGCAGCCAGACTAGCGGGAGAAGCGAGCAGTACTTC,CASSQTSGRSEQYF,once,TRBJ2-7,TRBD2,TRBV2
TGTGCCAGTAGCCACGGACAGGGGACCTACGAGCAGTACTTC,CASSHGQGTYEQYF,NA,TRBJ2-7,TRBD1,TRBV19
TGCGCCAGCAGCTTGGCTACAGCTTTAAGGAACACTGAAGCTTTCTTT,CASSLATALRNTEAFF,NA,TRBJ1-1,NA,TRBV5-1
TGCGCCAGCAGCTTGGGGATCCGGGACAGGTTGTCCTACGAGCAGTACTTC,CASSLGIRDRLSYEQYF,NA,TRBJ2-7,TRBD1,TRBV5-1
TGTGCCAGCAGTTACTCTTGGCAGGCGAGCAATGAGCAGTTCTTC,CASSYSWQASNEQFF,NA,TRBJ2-1,NA,TRBV6-5
TGTGCCAGCAGCTTAAATGGGGGATCAGAAGAGACCCAGTACTTC,CASSLNGGSEETQYF,NA,TRBJ2-5,NA,TRBV7-2
TGTGCCAGCAGTTACTCTTGGGACACTGAAGCTTTCTTT,CASSYSWDTEAFF,NA,TRBJ1-1,NA,TRBV6-5
TGTGCCTGGAGTCTTGACACATTACCGGAGACCCAGTACTTC,CAWSLDTLPETQYF,once,TRBJ2-5,NA,TRBV30
TGTGCCAGCAGTGACTCCTACGAGCAGTACTTC,CASSDSYEQYF,NA,TRBJ2-7,NA,TRBV2
TGTGCCAGCAACAGGGCAAGGAACACTGAAGCTTTCTTT,CASNRARNTEAFF,NA,TRBJ1-1,NA,TRBV28
TGTGCCAGCAGTCAGTCCGCAGCTAATGAAAAACTGTTTTTT,CASSQSAANEKLFF,NA,TRBJ1-4,NA,TRBV6-4
TGTGCCAGCAGCGACCAGGGGGGGAACACTGAAGCTTTCTTT,CASSDQGGNTEAFF,few,TRBJ1-1,TRBD1,TRBV11-1
TGCGCCAGCAGTGAGTCGGGGGATCTGAAAGGCTACACCTTC,CASSESGDLKGYTF,NA,TRBJ1-2,NA,TRBV10-1
TGTGCCAGCAGCTTCCCCTCGGGGCCAGTCCACTTT,CASSFPSGPVHF,once,TRBJ1-6,NA,TRBV5-1
TGTGCCTCAAGCGTTGGACAGGGTAAAGCTTTCTTT,CASSVGQGKAFF,NA,TRBJ1-1,TRBD1,TRBV30
TGCAGCGTTTTCGTGGGACAAGGGGAGACCCAGTACTTC,CSVFVGQGETQYF,NA,TRBJ2-5,NA,TRBV29-1
TGTGCCAGTAGGCTACTAGCGGGAGCGGTAGACAATGAGCAGTTCTTC,CASRLLAGAVDNEQFF,NA,TRBJ2-1,TRBD2,TRBV19
TGTGCCAGTAGTATAGATTTCTCGGGGATATCTCAGTTCTTC,CASSIDFSGISQFF,NA,TRBJ2-1,NA,TRBV19
TGTGCCAGCAGTTCGGGTGTGATCTATGGCTACACCTTC,CASSSGVIYGYTF,NA,TRBJ1-2,NA,TRBV28
TGTGCCAGCAGTTACGGAGGACTAGCGGGAGCAGATACGCAGTATTTT,CASSYGGLAGADTQYF,NA,TRBJ2-3,TRBD2,TRBV6-5
TGTGCCAGCAGGGTCGATAATGAAAAACTGTTTTTT,CASRVDNEKLFF,NA,TRBJ1-4,NA,TRBV6-5
TGTGCCAGCAGTGCCCGGCGGGACAGGGGCTACGAGCAGTACTTC,CASSARRDRGYEQYF,NA,TRBJ2-7,TRBD1,TRBV27
TGTGCCAGCAGTTTTAGGGCCGACGTTGAAGCTTTCTTT,CASSFRADVEAFF,NA,TRBJ1-1,NA,TRBV28
TGTGCCAGCAGTTATGACAGCCGTTATGGCTACACCTTC,CASSYDSRYGYTF,NA,TRBJ1-2,NA,TRBV2
TGTGCCAGCATGGCGGACTACGAGCAGTACTTC,CASMADYEQYF,NA,TRBJ2-7,NA,TRBV2
TGCGCCAGCAGCCTACAGGGGGCGGAGGTAATTGGCTACACCTTC,CASSLQGAEVIGYTF,NA,TRBJ1-2,TRBD1,TRBV4-1
TGTGCCAGCAGCCAAGTAACCGGGACAGGGTTAATTGGTAAGGACTCGAAAGCTTTCTTT,CASSQVTGTGLIGKDSKAFF,NA,TRBJ1-1,TRBD1,TRBV4-2
TGTGCCAGCAGTGGGGACACTAGCGGGAGGTACCAAGAGACCCAGTACTTC,CASSGDTSGRYQETQYF,NA,TRBJ2-5,TRBD2,TRBV2
TGTGCCAGCAGCTTAGAGCAAGACACTAGCACAGATACGCAGTATTTT,CASSLEQDTSTDTQYF,NA,TRBJ2-3,NA,TRBV7-2
TGCGCCAGCAGCAGACTAAGCGGGACCTCCTACAATGAGCAGTTCTTC,CASSRLSGTSYNEQFF,once,TRBJ2-1,TRBD2,TRBV5-1
TGTGCCAGCAGTTTCCAAAACGAGCAGTACTTC,CASSFQNEQYF,NA,TRBJ2-7,NA,TRBV6-9
TGTGCCAGCAGCCCCGTACGGCAGGGGGTGGAGACCCAGTACTTC,CASSPVRQGVETQYF,NA,TRBJ2-5,TRBD1,TRBV5-4
TGTGCCCTACAGGGGATGAAAGCTTTCTTT,CALQGMKAFF,few,TRBJ1-1,TRBD1,TRBV30
TGTGCCAGCAGCACCAGACTAGCGGGAGTACTGTACGAGCAGTACTTC,CASSTRLAGVLYEQYF,NA,TRBJ2-7,TRBD2,TRBV5-5